This T cell receptor beta chain was captured by sequencing in a study of cytomegalovirus exposure and HLA in healthy donors. Study outcomes and limitations: Reports state that TCR beta sequences accurately predicted most subjects' HLA-A and HLA-B alleles.

The primer mix had 60 Vbeta and 13 Jbeta primers. Profiling relied on immunoSEQ multiplex PCR, and the TCRdb table lists in-frame clones only, not all of them. The profile shows approximately 82,000 clones, around 74% of them singletons. As for this clone: Its antigen is still unknown.

Whereas donors were nominally healthy upon sampling, unrecorded immune exposures were probable. Specimen: PBMCs. This receptor was identified in a woman in her fifties or sixties in good health and CMV-seropositive.

CDR3 region: CASSLGRDQPQHF. The DNA of the CDR3 is TGTGCCAGCAGCTTGGGCAGGGATCAGCCCCAGCATTTT. The chain couples TRBV5-6 to TRBJ1-5, with a weak D call TRBD1 (5 bases). Looked up from germline, CDR1 is SGHDT and CDR2 is YYEEEE. V lost 0 bases to trimming and J lost 5 bases, with 6 bases between them. The CDR3 consists of 13 residues.